These T cell receptor beta chains were read from a single sample in a study of OX40 agonist ivuxolimab in advanced cancers. Data came from immunoSEQ multiplex PCR; TCRdb stores just in-frame clones and leaves some out. The repertoire consists of 77,000 or so clones, with about nine tenths occurring once and the leading ten covering 0.7% to 1%. The sequences come from CD4+ or CD8+ T cells sorted from blood, collected in a trial of the OX40 agonist ivuxolimab. The receptors stem from an adult with an advanced solid tumor such as melanoma, head and neck, liver or kidney cancer. Both conserved end residues are part of each CDR3. Fields, in order: V gene, CDR3 length, J gene, D gene, clone size, CDR3 DNA, CDR3 protein. A D gene is named only where the DNA matches it firmly. For some rows the clone size is stated as once, few or many, or as a class when expanded; others skip it.

v_gene: TRBV5-4; len: 13; j_gene: TRBJ2-1; d_gene: NA; abundance: NA; CDR3nt: TGTGCCAGCAGCTCCGGAACCTACAATGAGCAGTTCTTC; CDR3aa: CASSSGTYNEQFF
v_gene: TRBV30; len: 15; j_gene: TRBJ1-5; d_gene: NA; abundance: once; CDR3nt: TGTGCCTGGAGTGCCCCGGTGTTGGGGGGTCAGCCCCAGCATTTT; CDR3aa: CAWSAPVLGGQPQHF
v_gene: TRBV5-1; len: 15; j_gene: TRBJ2-7; d_gene: NA; abundance: NA; CDR3nt: TGCGCCAGCAGCTTGGTGGGTTACGGCTCCTACGAGCAGTACTTC; CDR3aa: CASSLVGYGSYEQYF
v_gene: TRBV28; len: 13; j_gene: TRBJ2-7; d_gene: NA; abundance: NA; CDR3nt: TGTGCCAGCAGTCCGGGGGGCCCGAGAGAGCAGTACTTC; CDR3aa: CASSPGGPREQYF
v_gene: TRBV5-5; len: 16; j_gene: TRBJ1-1; d_gene: TRBD1; abundance: NA; CDR3nt: TGTGCCAGCAGCTCCTTTAGGGACAGGACCTCAACTGAAGCTTTCTTT; CDR3aa: CASSSFRDRTSTEAFF
v_gene: TRBV19; len: 14; j_gene: TRBJ2-1; d_gene: NA; abundance: NA; CDR3nt: TGTGCCAGTACCCCAGGTGGGCCCTACAATGAGCAGTTCTTC; CDR3aa: CASTPGGPYNEQFF
v_gene: TRBV2; len: 15; j_gene: TRBJ2-2; d_gene: NA; abundance: NA; CDR3nt: TGTGCCAGCAGTGAAATCGATGGGGACACCGGGGAGCTGTTTTTT; CDR3aa: CASSEIDGDTGELFF
v_gene: TRBV7-9; len: 15; j_gene: TRBJ2-7; d_gene: NA; abundance: NA; CDR3nt: TGTGCCAGCAGCTTTGGCCAGGTTAAGGACTACGAGCAGTACTTC; CDR3aa: CASSFGQVKDYEQYF
v_gene: TRBV18; len: 13; j_gene: TRBJ2-7; d_gene: NA; abundance: NA; CDR3nt: TGTGCCAGCTTACGGGATGGTACCCACGAGCAGTACTTC; CDR3aa: CASLRDGTHEQYF
v_gene: TRBV7-9; len: 15; j_gene: TRBJ2-5; d_gene: TRBD1; abundance: NA; CDR3nt: TGTGCCAGCAGCCAGGGACAGGGGACGGGAGAGACCCAGTACTTC; CDR3aa: CASSQGQGTGETQYF
v_gene: TRBV7-2; len: 15; j_gene: TRBJ2-1; d_gene: NA; abundance: once; CDR3nt: TGTGCCAGCAGCTCGGGTTCAGGAGCCTACAATGAGCAGTTCTTC; CDR3aa: CASSSGSGAYNEQFF
v_gene: TRBV11-2; len: 13; j_gene: TRBJ1-1; d_gene: NA; abundance: NA; CDR3nt: TGTGCCAGCAGCTTAGACAGGAACACTGAAGCTTTCTTT; CDR3aa: CASSLDRNTEAFF
v_gene: TRBV19; len: 14; j_gene: TRBJ2-7; d_gene: TRBD1; abundance: NA; CDR3nt: TGTGCCAGCATGGACAGGGCTGGCTCCTACGAGCAGTACTTC; CDR3aa: CASMDRAGSYEQYF
v_gene: TRBV15; len: 14; j_gene: TRBJ2-7; d_gene: NA; abundance: NA; CDR3nt: TGTGCCACCAGCAGAGATACAGGATCCTACGAGCAGTACTTC; CDR3aa: CATSRDTGSYEQYF
v_gene: TRBV7-3; len: 15; j_gene: TRBJ2-3; d_gene: TRBD2; abundance: NA; CDR3nt: TGTGCCAGCAGCTTAGCGGGGGGTTCTACAGATACGCAGTATTTT; CDR3aa: CASSLAGGSTDTQYF
v_gene: TRBV6-6; len: 13; j_gene: TRBJ2-7; d_gene: NA; abundance: NA; CDR3nt: TGTGCCAGCAGTCCTAGGACAGCCTACGAGCAGTACTTC; CDR3aa: CASSPRTAYEQYF
v_gene: TRBV5-1; len: 15; j_gene: TRBJ2-2; d_gene: NA; abundance: NA; CDR3nt: TGCGCCAGCAGCTCGACCCAAACGAACACCGGGGAGCTGTTTTTT; CDR3aa: CASSSTQTNTGELFF
v_gene: TRBV28; len: 14; j_gene: TRBJ2-1; d_gene: NA; abundance: NA; CDR3nt: TGTGCCAGCAGACCTACTGGGTTAGGTAGTGAGCAGTTCTTC; CDR3aa: CASRPTGLGSEQFF
v_gene: TRBV7-2; len: 15; j_gene: TRBJ2-7; d_gene: TRBD2; abundance: once; CDR3nt: TGTGCCAGCAGCGCTACCGGGACTAGCGTCTACGAGCAGTACTTC; CDR3aa: CASSATGTSVYEQYF
v_gene: TRBV5-6; len: 17; j_gene: TRBJ1-3; d_gene: NA; abundance: NA; CDR3nt: TGTGCCAGCAGCTTCCCCCGGGGGGGACCCTCTGGAAACACCATATATTTT; CDR3aa: CASSFPRGGPSGNTIYF
v_gene: TRBV13; len: 15; j_gene: TRBJ1-4; d_gene: NA; abundance: NA; CDR3nt: TGTGCCAGCAGCGGGGGGATGAGGATTAATGAAAAACTGTTTTTT; CDR3aa: CASSGGMRINEKLFF
v_gene: TRBV5-4; len: 14; j_gene: TRBJ2-3; d_gene: TRBD1; abundance: NA; CDR3nt: TGTGCCAGCAGCCCGACAGGGAGCACAGATACGCAGTATTTT; CDR3aa: CASSPTGSTDTQYF
v_gene: TRBV5-5; len: 14; j_gene: TRBJ2-5; d_gene: TRBD1; abundance: NA; CDR3nt: TGTGCCAGCAGCCGTTCGACAGGGGGAGAGACCCAGTACTTC; CDR3aa: CASSRSTGGETQYF
v_gene: TRBV30; len: 13; j_gene: TRBJ1-5; d_gene: NA; abundance: NA; CDR3nt: TGTGCCTGGAAACAGTCGGGCAATCAGCCCCAGCATTTT; CDR3aa: CAWKQSGNQPQHF
v_gene: TRBV7-2; len: 13; j_gene: TRBJ2-3; d_gene: TRBD1; abundance: NA; CDR3nt: TGTGCCAGCAGCAAGACACAGGGGGATACGCAGTATTTT; CDR3aa: CASSKTQGDTQYF
v_gene: TRBV29-1; len: 14; j_gene: TRBJ2-5; d_gene: NA; abundance: NA; CDR3nt: TGCAGCGTTGAGGAAAGGCAGAGGAAAGAGACCCAGTACTTC; CDR3aa: CSVEERQRKETQYF
v_gene: TRBV9; len: 16; j_gene: TRBJ2-3; d_gene: TRBD2; abundance: NA; CDR3nt: TGTGCCAGCAGCGCCGGGACTAGCGCTAGCACAGATACGCAGTATTTT; CDR3aa: CASSAGTSASTDTQYF
v_gene: TRBV7-6; len: 14; j_gene: TRBJ1-2; d_gene: TRBD1; abundance: NA; CDR3nt: TGTGCCAGCAGCTCGGGGACAGGGGTTTATGGCTACACCTTC; CDR3aa: CASSSGTGVYGYTF
v_gene: TRBV7-3; len: 16; j_gene: TRBJ2-7; d_gene: TRBD1; abundance: NA; CDR3nt: TGTGCCAGCGGGCACTCACGGGACAGGGAAGCCTACGAGCAGTACTTC; CDR3aa: CASGHSRDREAYEQYF
v_gene: TRBV6-1; len: 13; j_gene: TRBJ1-1; d_gene: NA; abundance: NA; CDR3nt: TGTGCCAGCAGGGCAGGGTGGAACACTGAAGCTTTCTTT; CDR3aa: CASRAGWNTEAFF
v_gene: TRBV4-1; len: 10; j_gene: TRBJ1-1; d_gene: NA; abundance: NA; CDR3nt: TGCGCCAGCAGCCAACCCCGAGCTTTCTTT; CDR3aa: CASSQPRAFF
v_gene: TRBV14; len: 16; j_gene: TRBJ2-2; d_gene: TRBD2; abundance: NA; CDR3nt: TGTGCCAGCAGCCAAAGCGGGGCGGCGAACACCGGGGAGCTGTTTTTT; CDR3aa: CASSQSGAANTGELFF
v_gene: TRBV11-2; len: 15; j_gene: TRBJ2-5; d_gene: TRBD1; abundance: NA; CDR3nt: TGTGCCAGCAGCTTAAACAGGGGATTTTCGGAGACCCAGTACTTC; CDR3aa: CASSLNRGFSETQYF
v_gene: TRBV28; len: 15; j_gene: TRBJ2-7; d_gene: TRBD1; abundance: NA; CDR3nt: TGTGCCAGCAGTTTGGCAGGGGGTATCGCCTACGAGCAGTACTTC; CDR3aa: CASSLAGGIAYEQYF
v_gene: TRBV5-4; len: 12; j_gene: TRBJ2-1; d_gene: NA; abundance: NA; CDR3nt: TGTGCCAGCAGCCTCTGGGGCGCAGGGCAGTTCTTC; CDR3aa: CASSLWGAGQFF
v_gene: TRBV29-1; len: 14; j_gene: TRBJ2-3; d_gene: TRBD2; abundance: few; CDR3nt: TGCAGCGTTGTGGCTAGCGGTCGCACAGATACGCAGTATTTT; CDR3aa: CSVVASGRTDTQYF
v_gene: TRBV2; len: 13; j_gene: TRBJ2-7; d_gene: NA; abundance: few; CDR3nt: TGTGCCAGCAAATACAGCCCATCCTACGAGCAGTACTTC; CDR3aa: CASKYSPSYEQYF
v_gene: TRBV27; len: 15; j_gene: TRBJ1-3; d_gene: TRBD1; abundance: NA; CDR3nt: TGTGCCAGCGGCTTTACAGGGGGAAGGGGAAACACCATATATTTT; CDR3aa: CASGFTGGRGNTIYF
v_gene: TRBV7-9; len: 17; j_gene: TRBJ2-3; d_gene: NA; abundance: once; CDR3nt: TGTGCCAGCAGCTTAGCGTTGGGGGCCGTTGGCACAGATACGCAGTATTTT; CDR3aa: CASSLALGAVGTDTQYF
v_gene: TRBV20-1; len: 10; j_gene: TRBJ2-7; d_gene: NA; abundance: NA; CDR3nt: TGCAGTGCTAGATATGGCGGGCAGTACTTC; CDR3aa: CSARYGGQYF
v_gene: TRBV18; len: 16; j_gene: TRBJ2-5; d_gene: TRBD2; abundance: few; CDR3nt: TGTGCCAGCTCACCGGGAGCGGGGGACCACCAAGAGACCCAGTACTTC; CDR3aa: CASSPGAGDHQETQYF
v_gene: TRBV9; len: 13; j_gene: TRBJ1-2; d_gene: NA; abundance: NA; CDR3nt: TGTGCCAGCACGACCGGCGGGGGATATGGCTACACCTTC; CDR3aa: CASTTGGGYGYTF
v_gene: TRBV28; len: 15; j_gene: TRBJ2-6; d_gene: NA; abundance: NA; CDR3nt: TGTGCCAGCAGTTTTCCAAACTCTGGGGCCAACGTCCTGACTTTC; CDR3aa: CASSFPNSGANVLTF